Following are 10 T cell receptor beta chains from one sample sequenced in a study of long-term antiretroviral therapy in people with HIV. An immunoSEQ assay, version v3.0, was performed at survey level. Repertoires were generated with immunoSEQ multiplex PCR, while TCRdb's copy carries only in-frame clones and drops some. The sample includes about 48,000 clones, 84% of them seen just once. This sample comprised unsorted PBMCs, obtained 0.8 years after starting antiretroviral therapy. Receptor source: a young woman with HIV.

V gene TRBV9 combines with J gene TRBJ2-7, with unresolved D. V lost 0 bases and J lost 4, with 17 bases in between. Per the germline V gene, CDR1 is SGDLS and CDR2 is YYNGEE. This CDR3 region has 16 residues. CDR3 coding DNA: TGTGCCAGCAGCGTAGATGCGGCGTCCGGTTTTTACGAGCAGTACTTC. It translates to CASSVDAASGFYEQYF.

The chain couples TRBV19 to TRBJ2-1, with D tentatively TRBD2 (6 bases). V gave up 5 bases and J gave up 0 bases, with 17 bases separating them. Per germline, CDR1 LNHDA and CDR2 SQIVND (reference sequence). This CDR3 contains 17 residues. The CDR3 DNA follows: TGTGCCAGTAGTTTCATAGCGGAGGGGAGCTCCTACAATGAGCAGTTCTTC. Encoded protein: CASSFIAEGSSYNEQFF.

The chain has TRBV6-1 and TRBJ1-4; TRBD1 agrees at 10 bases. The CDR3 is made up of 15 amino acids. J lost 5 bases, V lost 4 bases, and 4 bases had no gene match. Germline V gene data show CDR1 as MNHNS and CDR2 as SASEGT. In DNA form, the CDR3 reads TGTGCCAGCAGTGGGGGACAGGGGCAGAATGAAAAACTGTTTTTT. It translates to CASSGGQGQNEKLFF.

V gene TRBV25-1 combines with J gene TRBJ1-1, with D hard to call. The germline V gene has CDR1 MGHDK and CDR2 SYGVNS. The CDR3 spans 13 residues. The germline V and J ends were trimmed by 1 base and 6 bases, with 9 bases remaining between them. The CDR3 bases are TGTGCCAGCAGTGAATTAGGTGAACCTGAAGCTTTCTTT. Residues: CASSELGEPEAFF.

This clone was detected a few times. A read error may account for a junction end that differs from germline. The genes are TRBV7-7 and TRBJ2-2, with D unresolved. CDR3 length: 12 amino acids. Germline V gene lookup returns CDR1 SSHAT and CDR2 FNYEAQ (reference sequence). CDR3 coding DNA: TGTGCTAGCAGCCCACGAGGCGGGGAGCTGTTTTTT. This encodes CASSPRGGELFF. Using reference TRBV7-7 and TRBJ2-2 for the parts outside the CDR3, the full variable domain is GAGVSQSPRYKVTKRGQDVTLRCDPISSHATLYWYQQALGQGPEFLTYFNYEAQPDKSGLPSDRFSAERPEGSISTLTIQRTEQRDSAMYRCASSPRGGELFFGEGSRLTVL.

This sequence joins TRBV28 and TRBJ2-3; D is possibly TRBD2 (5 bases). CDR3 length: 15 amino acids. CDR1 and CDR2 from the germline V gene are MDHEN and SYDVKM. V was clipped by 8 bases and J by 4 bases, with 19 bases between them. This chain's CDR3 is CASYWGTEGPDTQYF. Here the CDR3 DNA reads TGTGCCAGCTATTGGGGAACTGAGGGCCCAGATACGCAGTATTTT.

The chain has TRBV27 and TRBJ2-7; 9 nucleotides align to TRBD2. V lost 2 bases, J lost 5 bases, and 4 bases stayed unmatched. This CDR3 is built from 14 residues. The germline gives CDR1 MNHEY, CDR2 SMNVEV (reference sequence). In DNA form, the CDR3 reads TGTGCCAGCAGTTTAGCGGGAGGGACTCACGAGCAGTACTTC. Translated: CASSLAGGTHEQYF.

This clone was observed once. The genes are TRBV10-3 and TRBJ2-7, with TRBD2 identical over 8 bases. Trimming removed 7 bases from V and 2 bases from J; junction bases left unmatched: 7. The CDR3 runs to 14 residues. CDR1 ENHRY and CDR2 SYGVKD come from the germline V gene. Here the CDR3 reads CAINIAGSTYEQYF. In DNA, the CDR3 is TGTGCCATCAATATAGCGGGAAGCACCTACGAGCAGTACTTC.

The chain links TRBV7-2 to TRBJ2-3; D is ambiguous. Per the germline V gene, CDR1 is SGHTA and CDR2 is FQGNSA. Trimming left V 4 bases short and J 2 bases short, with 16 bases between. This CDR3 has 16 residues. The CDR3 protein is CASSSGPDLITDTQYF. The CDR3 DNA sequence: TGTGCCAGCAGCTCAGGACCCGACCTAATCACAGATACGCAGTATTTT.

The CDR3 DNA reads as TGTGCCAGTAGTATCCTACCGACTAGCGGGAGCTACGAGCAGTACTTC. Residues: CASSILPTSGSYEQYF. V gene TRBV19 combines with J gene TRBJ2-7; 12 bases are a match to TRBD2. Per germline, CDR1 LNHDA and CDR2 SQIVND (reference sequence). This CDR3 region has 16 residues. The junction had 6 bases not matched to a gene; V was cut back by 3 bases and J by 3 bases. Combining the CDR3 with reference TRBV19 and TRBJ2-7 gives the whole variable domain DGGITQSPKYLFRKEGQNVTLSCEQNLNHDAMYWYRQDPGQGLRLIYYSQIVNDFQKGDIAEGYSVSREKKESFPLTVTSAQKNPTAFYLCASSILPTSGSYEQYFGPGTRLTVT.